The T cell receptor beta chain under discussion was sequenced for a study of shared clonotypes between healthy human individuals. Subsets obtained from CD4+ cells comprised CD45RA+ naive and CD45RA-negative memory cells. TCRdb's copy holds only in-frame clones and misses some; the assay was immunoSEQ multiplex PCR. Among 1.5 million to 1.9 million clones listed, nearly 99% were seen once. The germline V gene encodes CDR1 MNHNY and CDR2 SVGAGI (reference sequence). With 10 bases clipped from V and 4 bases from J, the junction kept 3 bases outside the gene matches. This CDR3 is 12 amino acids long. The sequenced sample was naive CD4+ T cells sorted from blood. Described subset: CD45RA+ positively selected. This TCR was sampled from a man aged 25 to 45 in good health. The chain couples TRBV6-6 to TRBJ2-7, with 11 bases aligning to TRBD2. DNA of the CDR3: TGTGCCACCGGGACTAGCGGATACGAGCAGTACTTC. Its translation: CATGTSGYEQYF.